The rows below give T cell receptor beta chains drawn from one sample of a study of blood T cells in healthy people across ages. TCRdb reanalysed the 5' RACE reads using MiXCR and keeps one entry per CDR3 protein. This table holds over 500,000 distinct CDR3 sequences, about a quarter found once. This same sample was also part of a study on T cells of mothers and their children.

The specimen sequenced was blood. Receptors originate from a boy younger than 10 in good health. Each CDR3 is given with its conserved first and last residue. The order of the fields is CDR3 DNA, CDR3 protein, D gene, clone size, V gene, J gene. The D gene is left open where the match is weak. The size of a clone is reported for some rows only, either as once, few or many, or as a class for expanded clones.

CDR3nt: TGTGCCAGCAGCCCCTATGACAGGGGAAATAATTCACCCCTCCACTTT
CDR3aa: CASSPYDRGNNSPLHF
d_gene: TRBD1
abundance: few
v_gene: TRBV6-1
j_gene: TRBJ1-6

CDR3nt: TGTGCCAGCAGTTTCGGGCAGCATTCACCCCTCCACTTT
CDR3aa: CASSFGQHSPLHF
d_gene: NA
abundance: NA
v_gene: TRBV12-3/TRBV12-4
j_gene: TRBJ1-6

CDR3nt: TGCAGTGCTAAGGGCGGGACGGGGTGGAATGAGCAGTTCTTC
CDR3aa: CSAKGGTGWNEQFF
d_gene: NA
abundance: few
v_gene: TRBV20-1
j_gene: TRBJ2-1

CDR3nt: TGTGCCAGCAGTCTAAAGGGACTAGCGGCTTTACCTCAAGAGACCCAGTACTTC
CDR3aa: CASSLKGLAALPQETQYF
d_gene: TRBD2
abundance: few
v_gene: TRBV12-3/TRBV12-4
j_gene: TRBJ2-5

CDR3nt: TGCAGTGTCGAGACAGGGTTGGTGACTAATCGAGATACGCAGTATTTT
CDR3aa: CSVETGLVTNRDTQYF
d_gene: TRBD1
abundance: NA
v_gene: TRBV20-1
j_gene: TRBJ2-3

CDR3nt: TGTGCCAGCACCCGGACAGGATCCAACTATGGCTACACCTTC
CDR3aa: CASTRTGSNYGYTF
d_gene: TRBD1
abundance: few
v_gene: TRBV25-1
j_gene: TRBJ1-2

CDR3nt: TGTGCCTGGAGTGCCTCGGCCTATGGCTACACCTTC
CDR3aa: CAWSASAYGYTF
d_gene: NA
abundance: few
v_gene: TRBV30
j_gene: TRBJ1-2

CDR3nt: TGCAGTGCTAGCGGCTTCGGTAGCACAGATACGCAGTATTTT
CDR3aa: CSASGFGSTDTQYF
d_gene: NA
abundance: NA
v_gene: TRBV20-1
j_gene: TRBJ2-3

CDR3nt: TGTGCCAGCAGCGTAGCGGGTACGAACACCGGGGAGCTGTTTTTT
CDR3aa: CASSVAGTNTGELFF
d_gene: NA
abundance: few
v_gene: TRBV9
j_gene: TRBJ2-2

CDR3nt: TGTGCCAGCAGGGAAGACAGAGGCTTTGATGAGCAGTACTTC
CDR3aa: CASREDRGFDEQYF
d_gene: NA
abundance: NA
v_gene: TRBV12-3/TRBV12-4
j_gene: TRBJ2-7

CDR3nt: TGTGCCAGCAGCGTAGCGGGAGCGAACCAAGAGACCCAGTACTTC
CDR3aa: CASSVAGANQETQYF
d_gene: NA
abundance: few
v_gene: TRBV9
j_gene: TRBJ2-5

CDR3nt: TGTGCCAGCAGAAACGGGGACAGGGGGAACTACGAGCAGTACTTC
CDR3aa: CASRNGDRGNYEQYF
d_gene: TRBD1
abundance: few
v_gene: TRBV28
j_gene: TRBJ2-7

CDR3nt: TGTGCCAGCAGCCAAGAGCCGGTAATCTCTGGGGCCAACGTCCTGACTTTC
CDR3aa: CASSQEPVISGANVLTF
d_gene: NA
abundance: NA
v_gene: TRBV4-2
j_gene: TRBJ2-6

CDR3nt: TGCAGCGTTGAAGATCACGGGTGGGAAAACGAGCAGTACTTC
CDR3aa: CSVEDHGWENEQYF
d_gene: NA
abundance: NA
v_gene: TRBV29-1
j_gene: TRBJ2-7

CDR3nt: TGTGCCAGCAGTCATGCCCCAGAGACCCAGTACTTC
CDR3aa: CASSHAPETQYF
d_gene: NA
abundance: NA
v_gene: TRBV7-8
j_gene: TRBJ2-5

CDR3nt: TGTGCCAGCAGGCGGAGAGCTGGAGAGACCCAGTACTTC
CDR3aa: CASRRRAGETQYF
d_gene: NA
abundance: few
v_gene: TRBV12-3/TRBV12-4
j_gene: TRBJ2-5

CDR3nt: TGTGCCAGCAGGGAGAGACAGGGGGACGACGAGCAGTACTTC
CDR3aa: CASRERQGDDEQYF
d_gene: TRBD1
abundance: NA
v_gene: TRBV6-1
j_gene: TRBJ2-7

CDR3nt: TGCAGTGCTAGAGAGCATTCCGTGGTAACCCCGTTCACAGATACGCAGTATTTT
CDR3aa: CSAREHSVVTPFTDTQYF
d_gene: NA
abundance: NA
v_gene: TRBV20-1
j_gene: TRBJ2-3

CDR3nt: TGTGCCAGCAGCTTGGGGGTCTATGAGCAGTTCTTC
CDR3aa: CASSLGVYEQFF
d_gene: NA
abundance: few
v_gene: TRBV5-6
j_gene: TRBJ2-1

CDR3nt: TGTGCCAGTAGTTCCACAGGGGGTTGGAGCTACACCTTC
CDR3aa: CASSSTGGWSYTF
d_gene: TRBD1
abundance: NA
v_gene: TRBV19
j_gene: TRBJ1-2

CDR3nt: TGTGCCAGCAGCTTAAGTCCAGTCCTTGAAGCTTTCTTT
CDR3aa: CASSLSPVLEAFF
d_gene: NA
abundance: NA
v_gene: TRBV7-9
j_gene: TRBJ1-1

CDR3nt: TGTGCCAGCAGTTACCTCACAGGGGAAGAGACCCAGTACTTC
CDR3aa: CASSYLTGEETQYF
d_gene: TRBD1
abundance: NA
v_gene: TRBV6-5
j_gene: TRBJ2-5

CDR3nt: TGTGCCAGCAGCCATAACCGGGACTGGGGTCCGGAGACCCAGTACTTC
CDR3aa: CASSHNRDWGPETQYF
d_gene: NA
abundance: NA
v_gene: TRBV7-9
j_gene: TRBJ2-5

CDR3nt: TGCAGCGTTGAAGATGCGAGCACAGATACGCAGTATTTT
CDR3aa: CSVEDASTDTQYF
d_gene: NA
abundance: NA
v_gene: TRBV29-1
j_gene: TRBJ2-3

CDR3nt: TGTGCCACTCTGGGGGCGGGGGGGCACAATGAGCAGTTCTTC
CDR3aa: CATLGAGGHNEQFF
d_gene: TRBD2
abundance: few
v_gene: TRBV6-1
j_gene: TRBJ2-1

CDR3nt: TGCGCCAGCAGTGGGCAGGGGGCTGGTGGCTACACCTTC
CDR3aa: CASSGQGAGGYTF
d_gene: TRBD1
abundance: NA
v_gene: TRBV10-2
j_gene: TRBJ1-2

CDR3nt: TGTGCCAGCAGTTACTCGGCCGGTCCCTCCTACGAGCAGTACTTC
CDR3aa: CASSYSAGPSYEQYF
d_gene: NA
abundance: NA
v_gene: TRBV6-5
j_gene: TRBJ2-7

CDR3nt: TGTGCCAGCAGCTCAAGCGGGGGCCGGAACACCGGGGAGCTGTTTTTT
CDR3aa: CASSSSGGRNTGELFF
d_gene: TRBD2
abundance: NA
v_gene: TRBV7-9
j_gene: TRBJ2-2

CDR3nt: TGTGCCAGCGCCCTCCGCAATCAGCCCCAGCATTTT
CDR3aa: CASALRNQPQHF
d_gene: NA
abundance: few
v_gene: TRBV7-2
j_gene: TRBJ1-5

CDR3nt: TGCAGCGTTGAAGGCAGGGATAACTATGGCTACACCTTC
CDR3aa: CSVEGRDNYGYTF
d_gene: NA
abundance: NA
v_gene: TRBV29-1
j_gene: TRBJ1-2

CDR3nt: TGTGCCACCAGCAGAGTTCGCAGGGGTGTGTTCGATGAGCAGTTCTTC
CDR3aa: CATSRVRRGVFDEQFF
d_gene: NA
abundance: few
v_gene: TRBV15
j_gene: TRBJ2-1

CDR3nt: TGTGCTAGTGGTTTGGGACGAGTGGATACCGGGGAGCTGTTTTTT
CDR3aa: CASGLGRVDTGELFF
d_gene: NA
abundance: many
v_gene: TRBV12-5
j_gene: TRBJ2-2

CDR3nt: TGTGCCAGCAGCCAAGTAGTCTCCTACGAGCAGTACTTC
CDR3aa: CASSQVVSYEQYF
d_gene: NA
abundance: few
v_gene: TRBV3-1
j_gene: TRBJ2-7

CDR3nt: TGTGCCAGCTCCCCTCACGGGACGCAAGAGACCCAGTACTTC
CDR3aa: CASSPHGTQETQYF
d_gene: NA
abundance: NA
v_gene: TRBV3-1
j_gene: TRBJ2-5

CDR3nt: TGCGCCAGCAGCTTGGTGGCTAGCGGGGGAGAGACCCAGTACTTC
CDR3aa: CASSLVASGGETQYF
d_gene: TRBD2
abundance: few
v_gene: TRBV5-1
j_gene: TRBJ2-5

CDR3nt: TGTGCCAGCTCACGGAGTTCTACCGGGGAGCTGTTTTTT
CDR3aa: CASSRSSTGELFF
d_gene: NA
abundance: NA
v_gene: TRBV18
j_gene: TRBJ2-2

CDR3nt: TGTGCCAGCAGCTTAAATGGGGAGACCCAGTACTTC
CDR3aa: CASSLNGETQYF
d_gene: NA
abundance: many
v_gene: TRBV12-3/TRBV12-4
j_gene: TRBJ2-5

CDR3nt: TGTGCCAGTAGTTTCGGAGCAACCCATGGCTACACCTTC
CDR3aa: CASSFGATHGYTF
d_gene: NA
abundance: few
v_gene: TRBV19
j_gene: TRBJ1-2

CDR3nt: TGTGCCAGCAGCCAGACCCGGACTACCGAGCAGTACTTC
CDR3aa: CASSQTRTTEQYF
d_gene: NA
abundance: NA
v_gene: TRBV3-1
j_gene: TRBJ2-7

CDR3nt: TGTGCCAGCAGTTTCTCCCAGAATAATTCACCCCTCCACTTT
CDR3aa: CASSFSQNNSPLHF
d_gene: NA
abundance: few
v_gene: TRBV27
j_gene: TRBJ1-6

CDR3nt: TGTGCCAGCACCGCCCCGGGGTCCGGGAACATTCAGTACTTC
CDR3aa: CASTAPGSGNIQYF
d_gene: NA
abundance: NA
v_gene: TRBV2
j_gene: TRBJ2-4

CDR3nt: TGCGCCAGCAGTACTACTAGCGGGAGAAGTAGCGAGCAGTACTTC
CDR3aa: CASSTTSGRSSEQYF
d_gene: TRBD2
abundance: few
v_gene: TRBV10-2
j_gene: TRBJ2-7

CDR3nt: TGCGCCAGCAGCCAAGGGGAGGAATGGCCCCAGCATTTT
CDR3aa: CASSQGEEWPQHF
d_gene: NA
abundance: NA
v_gene: TRBV4-3
j_gene: TRBJ1-5

CDR3nt: TGCAGCGTTGGACAGGGGGCTAGTAATGAGCAGTTCTTC
CDR3aa: CSVGQGASNEQFF
d_gene: TRBD1
abundance: NA
v_gene: TRBV29-1
j_gene: TRBJ2-1

CDR3nt: TGCAGTGCTATCCTATACAGGGGGCTTCTTGCCTACGAGCAGTACTTC
CDR3aa: CSAILYRGLLAYEQYF
d_gene: TRBD1
abundance: NA
v_gene: TRBV20-1
j_gene: TRBJ2-7

CDR3nt: TGCGCCAGCAGCTTGGCCCCGGGGGACAGGGCACAAAATGAGCAGTTCTTC
CDR3aa: CASSLAPGDRAQNEQFF
d_gene: TRBD1
abundance: few
v_gene: TRBV5-1
j_gene: TRBJ2-1

CDR3nt: TGTGCCAGCAGCCTAGCCCGCGGGGGCCCTAACGAGCAGTACTTC
CDR3aa: CASSLARGGPNEQYF
d_gene: NA
abundance: NA
v_gene: TRBV7-8
j_gene: TRBJ2-7

CDR3nt: TGTGCCAGGGTACAGGGGGGCGGCAATCAGCCCCAGCATTTT
CDR3aa: CARVQGGGNQPQHF
d_gene: TRBD1
abundance: many
v_gene: TRBV27
j_gene: TRBJ1-5

CDR3nt: TGTGCCAGCAGCGTACGGAGGACAGGGGGCACAGATACGCAGTATTTT
CDR3aa: CASSVRRTGGTDTQYF
d_gene: TRBD1
abundance: NA
v_gene: TRBV9
j_gene: TRBJ2-3

CDR3nt: TGTGCCAGCAGTTTGTGGCTACGGTACACTGAAGCTTTCTTT
CDR3aa: CASSLWLRYTEAFF
d_gene: NA
abundance: NA
v_gene: TRBV27
j_gene: TRBJ1-1

CDR3nt: TGTGCCAGCACCACGACAGGATCCTACGAGCAGTACTTC
CDR3aa: CASTTTGSYEQYF
d_gene: NA
abundance: few
v_gene: TRBV7-8
j_gene: TRBJ2-7

CDR3nt: TGTGCCAGCCAGGGTGCGAACTCTGGGGCCAACGTCCTGACTTTC
CDR3aa: CASQGANSGANVLTF
d_gene: NA
abundance: NA
v_gene: TRBV19
j_gene: TRBJ2-6